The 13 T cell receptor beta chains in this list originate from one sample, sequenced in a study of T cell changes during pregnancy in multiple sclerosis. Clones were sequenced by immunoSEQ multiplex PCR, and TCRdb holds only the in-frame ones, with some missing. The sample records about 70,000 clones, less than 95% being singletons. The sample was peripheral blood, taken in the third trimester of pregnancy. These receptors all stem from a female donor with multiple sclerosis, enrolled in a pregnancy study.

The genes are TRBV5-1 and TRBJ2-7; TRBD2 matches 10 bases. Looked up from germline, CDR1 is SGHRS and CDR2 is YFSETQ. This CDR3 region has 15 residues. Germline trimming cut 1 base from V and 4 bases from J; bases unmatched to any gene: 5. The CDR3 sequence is CASSLPSGGSYEQYF. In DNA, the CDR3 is TGCGCCAGCAGCTTGCCTAGCGGGGGATCTTACGAGCAGTACTTC.

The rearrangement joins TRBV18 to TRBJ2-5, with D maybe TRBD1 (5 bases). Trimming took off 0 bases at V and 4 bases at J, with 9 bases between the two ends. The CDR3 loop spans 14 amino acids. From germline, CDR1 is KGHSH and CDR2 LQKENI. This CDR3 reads CASSPPGRGETQYF. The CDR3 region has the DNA TGTGCCAGCTCACCACCGGGAAGGGGAGAGACCCAGTACTTC. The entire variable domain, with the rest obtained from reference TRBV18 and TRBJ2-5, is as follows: NAGVMQNPRHLVRRRGQEARLRCSPMKGHSHVYWYRQLPEEGLKFMVYLQKENIIDESGMPKERFSAEFPKEGPSILRIQQVVRGDSAAYFCASSPPGRGETQYFGPGTRLLVL.

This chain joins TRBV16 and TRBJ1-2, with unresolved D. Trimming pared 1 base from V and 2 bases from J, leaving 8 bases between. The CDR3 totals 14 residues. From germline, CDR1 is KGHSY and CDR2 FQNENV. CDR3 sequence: CASSQYDTNYGYTF. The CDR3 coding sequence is TGTGCCAGCAGCCAATACGACACAAACTATGGCTACACCTTC.

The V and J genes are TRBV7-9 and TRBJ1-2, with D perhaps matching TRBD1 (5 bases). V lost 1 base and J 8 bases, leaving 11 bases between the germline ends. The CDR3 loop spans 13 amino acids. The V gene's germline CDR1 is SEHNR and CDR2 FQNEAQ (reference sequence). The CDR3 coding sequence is TGTGCCAGCAGCTTAGGGGAGGGGTGGGGCTACACCTTC. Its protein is CASSLGEGWGYTF.

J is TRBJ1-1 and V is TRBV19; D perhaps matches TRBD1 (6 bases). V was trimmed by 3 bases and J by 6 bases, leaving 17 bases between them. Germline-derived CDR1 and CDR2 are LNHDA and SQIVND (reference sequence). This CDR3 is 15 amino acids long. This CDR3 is CASSIFLGRGPEAFF. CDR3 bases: TGTGCCAGTAGTATTTTTTTGGGCAGGGGACCTGAAGCTTTCTTT.

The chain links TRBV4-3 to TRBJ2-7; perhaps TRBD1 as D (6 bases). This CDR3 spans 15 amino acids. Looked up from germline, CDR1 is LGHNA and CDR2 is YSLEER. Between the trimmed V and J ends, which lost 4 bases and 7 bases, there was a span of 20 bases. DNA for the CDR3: TGCGCCAGCAGCCTCCTAGGGGGTCTCTCGAGAGAGCAGTACTTC. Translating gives CASSLLGGLSREQYF.

The CDR3 protein is CASRPKGAHSGNTIYF. CDR3 bases: TGTGCCAGCAGGCCAAAGGGGGCACACTCTGGAAACACCATATATTTT. The chain employs TRBV7-9 and TRBJ1-3; 7 nucleotides agree with TRBD1. Looked up from germline, CDR1 is SEHNR and CDR2 is FQNEAQ (reference sequence). The CDR3 covers 16 residues. V was clipped by 6 bases and J by 0 bases; unmatched bases: 8.

The CDR3 here is CASSYVSTGLNYGYTF. The CDR3 coding sequence is TGTGCCAGCAGTTACGTGTCGACAGGCCTTAACTATGGCTACACCTTC. The chain links TRBV6-5 to TRBJ1-2; weak D call: TRBD1 (6 bases). The CDR3 totals 16 residues. V lost 2 bases and J 1 base, leaving 14 bases between the germline ends. CDR1 and CDR2 (germline): MNHEY, SVGAGI.

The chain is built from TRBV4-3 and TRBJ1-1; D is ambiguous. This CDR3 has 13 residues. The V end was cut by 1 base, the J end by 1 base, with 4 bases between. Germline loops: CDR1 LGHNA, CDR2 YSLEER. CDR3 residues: CASSQVRNTEAFF. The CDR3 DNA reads TGCGCCAGCAGCCAAGTTAGGAACACTGAAGCTTTCTTT.

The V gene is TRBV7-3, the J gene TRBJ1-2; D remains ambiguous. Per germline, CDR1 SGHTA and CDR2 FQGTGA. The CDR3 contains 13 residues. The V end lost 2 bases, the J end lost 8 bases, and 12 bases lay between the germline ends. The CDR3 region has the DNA TGTGCCAGCAGCTTAGGGCCCCCGGGGGGCTACACCTTC. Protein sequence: CASSLGPPGGYTF. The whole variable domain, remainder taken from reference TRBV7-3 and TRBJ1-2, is GAGVSQTPSNKVTEKGKYVELRCDPISGHTALYWYRQSLGQGPEFLIYFQGTGAADDSGLPNDRFFAVRPEGSVSTLKIQRTERGDSAVYLCASSLGPPGGYTFGSGTRLTVV.

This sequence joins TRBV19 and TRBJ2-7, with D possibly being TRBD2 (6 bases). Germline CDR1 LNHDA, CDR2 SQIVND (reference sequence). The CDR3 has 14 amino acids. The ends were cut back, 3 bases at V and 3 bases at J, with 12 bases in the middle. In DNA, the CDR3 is TGTGCCAGTAGTATCGGCGGGGCGAACTACGAGCAGTACTTC. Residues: CASSIGGANYEQYF.

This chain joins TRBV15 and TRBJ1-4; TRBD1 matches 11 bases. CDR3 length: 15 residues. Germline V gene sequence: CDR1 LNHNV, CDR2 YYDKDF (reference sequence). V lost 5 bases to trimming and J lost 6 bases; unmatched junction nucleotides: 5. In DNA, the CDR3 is TGTGCCACCAGCGGACCGGGACAGGGGGATGAAAAACTGTTTTTT. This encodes CATSGPGQGDEKLFF. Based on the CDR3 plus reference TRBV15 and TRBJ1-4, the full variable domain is DAMVIQNPRYQVTQFGKPVTLSCSQTLNHNVMYWYQQKSSQAPKLLFHYYDKDFNNEADTPDNFQSRRPNTSFCFLDIRSPGLGDTAMYLCATSGPGQGDEKLFFGSGTQLSVL.

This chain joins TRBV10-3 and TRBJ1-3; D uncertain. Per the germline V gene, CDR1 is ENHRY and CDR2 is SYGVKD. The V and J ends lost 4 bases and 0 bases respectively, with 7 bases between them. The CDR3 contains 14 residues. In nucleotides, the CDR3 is TGTGCCATCAGTGGAGATTTCTCTGGAAACACCATATATTTT. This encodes CAISGDFSGNTIYF.